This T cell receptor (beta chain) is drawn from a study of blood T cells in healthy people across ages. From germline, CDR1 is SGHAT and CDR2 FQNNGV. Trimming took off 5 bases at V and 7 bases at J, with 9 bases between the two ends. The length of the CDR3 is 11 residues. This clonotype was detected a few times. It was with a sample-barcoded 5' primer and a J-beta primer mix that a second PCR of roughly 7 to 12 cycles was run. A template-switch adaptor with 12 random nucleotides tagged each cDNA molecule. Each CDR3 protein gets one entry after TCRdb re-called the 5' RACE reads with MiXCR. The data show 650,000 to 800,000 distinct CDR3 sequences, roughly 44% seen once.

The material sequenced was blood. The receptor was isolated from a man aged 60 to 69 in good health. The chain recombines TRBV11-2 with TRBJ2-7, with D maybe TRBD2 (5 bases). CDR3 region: CASSRGEEQYF. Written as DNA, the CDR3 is TGTGCCAGCAGCCGTGGGGAGGAGCAGTACTTC.